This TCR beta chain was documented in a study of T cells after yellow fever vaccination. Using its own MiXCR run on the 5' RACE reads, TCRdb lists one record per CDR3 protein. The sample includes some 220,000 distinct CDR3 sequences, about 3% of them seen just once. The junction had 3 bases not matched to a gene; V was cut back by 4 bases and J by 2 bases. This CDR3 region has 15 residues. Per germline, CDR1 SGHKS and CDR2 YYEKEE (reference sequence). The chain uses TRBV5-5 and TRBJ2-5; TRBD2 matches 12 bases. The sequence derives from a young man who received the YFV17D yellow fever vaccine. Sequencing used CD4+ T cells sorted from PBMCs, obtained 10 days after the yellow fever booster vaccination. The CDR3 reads CASSPSGGGQETQYF. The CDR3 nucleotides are TGTGCCAGCAGCCCTAGCGGGGGGGGACAAGAGACCCAGTACTTC.